This T cell receptor (beta chain) was captured in a study of cytomegalovirus exposure and HLA in healthy donors. In the case of this clone: What it recognizes is unknown.

Study-wide results and limits: The study put under 200 TCR beta chains on its list as cytomegalovirus-associated. Upon later analysis, HLA-associated TCR beta chains proved more clonally expanded than other, equally common chains.

The CDR3 has 18 residues. CDR1 is LGHNA and CDR2 is YSLEER in the germline V gene. The donors comprised healthy bone marrow donors. The primer mix had 60 Vbeta and 13 Jbeta primers. TCRdb's copy holds only in-frame clones and misses some; the assay was immunoSEQ multiplex PCR. Of over 100,000 clones listed, roughly 74% were seen once; the top ten hold 6% to 8%. This TCR came from a male donor in good health and CMV-seronegative. The chain employs TRBV4-3 and TRBJ2-5; 8 nucleotides line up with TRBD2. The J call could be wrong; TRBJ2-7 is a better fit for the DNA end. Sequences were obtained from PBMCs. Here the CDR3 DNA reads TGCGCCAGCAGCCAAGACCGGGCGGGAGCGGGAGCACGTCACGAGCAGTACTTC. It translates to CASSQDRAGAGARHEQYF.